This T cell receptor beta chain comes out of a study of blood T cell repertoires in COVID-19. Study-wide context: Acute and convalescent COVID-19 samples came from the United States, Italy and Spain.

Per the authors' pipeline: Scientists estimated how many nucleated cells there were by amplifying reference gene primers. TCRdb's table, derived via immunoSEQ multiplex PCR, lists solely in-frame clones and lacks some. That table furnishes V, J and clone size, whereas the DNA furnished D and trimming. Of around 74,000 clones in the sample, around 90% are singletons; the top ten hold about 15%. Germline V gene data show CDR1 as SNHLY and CDR2 as FYNNEI. The CDR3 covers 15 residues. Losses at the gene ends were 6 bases for V and 8 bases for J; bases not matched to a gene: 13. The V call is TRBV2, the J call TRBJ2-1; 7 bases map to TRBD1. Specimen: peripheral blood. The clonotype was recovered from an elderly woman with active or convalescent COVID-19. The CDR3 region is CASSVAETGSYEQFF. CDR3 nucleotide sequence: TGTGCCAGCAGCGTGGCGGAGACAGGGTCCTATGAGCAGTTCTTC.